The 23 T cell receptor beta chains given below trace back to one sample, sequenced in a study of T cells expressing NK-cell markers. TCRdb processed the 5' RACE reads again and assigns one entry to each CDR3 protein, with no DNA. Its clone listing holds about 300,000 distinct CDR3 sequences. What was sequenced was blood T cells: a sorted CD56 or NKG2C T cell subset, CD4+ or CD8+ T cells, or bulk PBMC T cells (not recorded which). The receptors here all came from a woman aged 18 to 69 in good health.

The chain is built from TRBV29-1 and TRBJ1-1; TCRdb's D call, TRBD1, is unchecked because there is no DNA. This CDR3 is built from 14 residues. Germline V gene sequence: CDR1 SQVTM, CDR2 ANQGSEA. The CDR3 sequence is CSVRGTVDVTEAFF.

The J gene is TRBJ1-4, the V gene TRBV11-2; TCRdb returns TRBD1, unconfirmable since there is no DNA. Germline CDR1 and CDR2: SGHAT and FQNNGV. The CDR3 runs to 15 residues. CDR3 sequence: CASSPPGSTNEKLFF.

The rearrangement uses TRBV29-1 and TRBJ2-7. CDR1 and CDR2 (germline): SQVTM, ANQGSEA. This CDR3 is 11 amino acids long. CDR3 sequence: CSVEQTYEQYF.

The V and J genes are TRBV29-1 and TRBJ2-5; checking the TCRdb D call of TRBD1 is not possible without DNA. This CDR3 comprises 13 residues. The germline CDR1 and CDR2 sequences are SQVTM and ANQGSEA. The CDR3 sequence is CSVEGTGGRSQYF. The variable domain in full, with the rest retrieved from reference TRBV29-1 and TRBJ2-5, is SAVISQKPSRDICQRGTSLTIQCQVDSQVTMMFWYRQQPGQSLTLIATANQGSEATYESGFVIDKFPISRPNLTFSTLTVSNMSPEDSSIYLCSVEGTGGRSQYFGPGTRLLVL.

The chain links TRBV18 to TRBJ2-3; TCRdb picks TRBD1, but there is no DNA to check that call. This CDR3 comprises 15 residues. Germline V gives CDR1 KGHSH, CDR2 LQKENI. CDR3 protein: CASSAGTLFTDTQYF.

The chain carries TRBV7-2 and TRBJ2-5; the TCRdb call, TRBD1, lacks DNA for checking. The CDR3 spans 14 residues. Germline CDR1 reads SGHTA; CDR2 reads FQGNSA. The CDR3 loop is CASKGRGGEETQYF. The whole variable domain, filled in from reference TRBV7-2 and TRBJ2-5, reads GAGVSQSPSNKVTEKGKDVELRCDPISGHTALYWYRQSLGQGLEFLIYFQGNSAPDKSGLPSDRFSAERTGGSVSTLTIQRTQQEDSAVYLCASKGRGGEETQYFGPGTRLLVL.

The V and J genes are TRBV7-8 and TRBJ1-5; TCRdb returns TRBD1, unconfirmable since there is no DNA. CDR1 SGHVS and CDR2 FQNEAQ come from the germline V gene. This CDR3 is 15 amino acids long. This CDR3 is CASSARTRSNQPQHF. Filled out from reference TRBV7-8 and TRBJ1-5, the complete variable domain reads GAGVSQSPRYKVAKRGQDVALRCDPISGHVSLFWYQQALGQGPEFLTYFQNEAQLDKSGLPSDRFFAERPEGSVSTLKIQRTQQEDSAVYLCASSARTRSNQPQHFGDGTRLSIL.

The genes are TRBV15 and TRBJ2-6; the TCRdb D gene call, TRBD2, has no DNA to confirm it. The length of the CDR3 is 16 residues. Germline loops: CDR1 LNHNV, CDR2 YYDKDF (reference sequence). CDR3 region: CATSREGGYGANVLTF.

The chain carries TRBV7-8 and TRBJ2-4; TCRdb's D gene call, TRBD2, goes unchecked for lack of DNA. The CDR3 has 17 amino acids. CDR1 is SGHVS and CDR2 is FQNEAQ in the germline V gene. The CDR3 sequence is CASSPPAAKLAKNIQYF.

The rearrangement joins TRBV28 to TRBJ2-5; lacking DNA, the TRBD2 call made by TCRdb goes unchecked. The germline V gene encodes CDR1 MDHEN and CDR2 SYDVKM. CDR3 length equals 15 residues. CDR3 region: CASSPGLAGKETQYF.

The genes are TRBV7-3 and TRBJ2-1; as DNA is missing, the TRBD2 call by TCRdb cannot be tested. Per the germline V gene, CDR1 is SGHTA and CDR2 is FQGTGA. This CDR3 comprises 14 residues. The CDR3 spells CASSLGPMGGEQFF.

This chain connects TRBV6-2 or TRBV6-3 to TRBJ2-7. Per germline, CDR1 MNHEY and CDR2 SVGEGT. The CDR3 runs 16 residues. The CDR3 spells CASSYSNLKGTHEQYF.

CDR3 sequence: CSSRASGLGNEQFF. This chain joins TRBV20-1 and TRBJ2-1; TCRdb names TRBD2, which stays unverified in the absence of DNA. Looked up from germline, CDR1 is DFQATT and CDR2 is SNEGSKA (reference sequence). The CDR3 has 14 residues.

The chain recombines TRBV12-3 or TRBV12-4 with TRBJ1-1; absent DNA, TCRdb's TRBD1 call cannot be checked. This CDR3 is 15 amino acids long. CDR3 protein: CASSLGGAWRTEAFF.

The rearrangement joins TRBV9 to TRBJ2-7; TCRdb selects TRBD1, and the lack of DNA leaves this call unchecked. Germline V CDR1 and CDR2: SGDLS, YYNGEE. The CDR3 is 13 residues long. CDR3 sequence reads: CASSPQGAYEQYF.

The CDR3 loop is CSASRQGRTDTQYF. The rearrangement uses TRBV20-1 and TRBJ2-3; TCRdb reports TRBD1, a call that lacks DNA to check it against. This CDR3 is 14 amino acids long. Germline V gives CDR1 DFQATT, CDR2 SNEGSKA (reference sequence).

The J gene is TRBJ2-5, the V gene TRBV7-8; the TCRdb call, TRBD1, lacks DNA for checking. The length of the CDR3 is 16 residues. The germline V gene encodes CDR1 SGHVS and CDR2 FQNEAQ. The CDR3 region is CASSGVARKGQETQYF.

CDR3 residues: CASSQEGKGPGETQYF. The chain links TRBV3-1 to TRBJ2-5; absent DNA, TCRdb's TRBD1 call cannot be checked. Germline V gives CDR1 LGHDT, CDR2 YNNKEL (reference sequence). The CDR3 extends over 16 amino acids.

This chain connects TRBV18 to TRBJ1-1; the D call from TCRdb, TRBD1, cannot be confirmed without DNA. CDR1 is KGHSH, CDR2 LQKENI, per germline. There are 15 residues in the CDR3. CDR3 loop: CASSPHNSPGDEAFF. The variable domain in full, with the rest retrieved from reference TRBV18 and TRBJ1-1, is NAGVMQNPRHLVRRRGQEARLRCSPMKGHSHVYWYRQLPEEGLKFMVYLQKENIIDESGMPKERFSAEFPKEGPSILRIQQVVRGDSAAYFCASSPHNSPGDEAFFGQGTRLTVV.

This chain connects TRBV29-1 to TRBJ2-1; no DNA is available, so the TRBD2 call from TCRdb remains unchecked. CDR3 length equals 14 residues. Germline V gene sequence: CDR1 SQVTM, CDR2 ANQGSEA. The CDR3 sequence: CSGLAGASYNEQFF.

J is TRBJ2-3 and V is TRBV5-4. Germline V gives CDR1 SGHNT, CDR2 YYREEE (reference sequence). The CDR3 is made up of 15 amino acids. CDR3 in amino acids: CASSLGGASTDTQYF.

The rearrangement uses TRBV5-1 and TRBJ2-5; TCRdb's D call, TRBD1, is unchecked because there is no DNA. Germline V lookup: CDR1 SGHRS, CDR2 YFSETQ. This CDR3 has 15 residues. The CDR3 spells CASSLKGHSQETQYF.

This chain links TRBV11-2 with TRBJ2-5; with no DNA, the TCRdb D assignment of TRBD2 cannot be verified. CDR1 is SGHAT and CDR2 is FQNNGV in the germline V gene. The CDR3 has 20 residues. This chain's CDR3 is CASSLDGTSGSKSSQETQYF.